A single sample gave rise to the 30 T cell receptor beta chains below, sequenced in a study of T-cell memory formation after mild COVID-19. Each CDR3 protein is one row after TCRdb ran MiXCR on the 5' RACE reads. The sample contains about 470,000 distinct CDR3 sequences, 20% to 30% of which appear only once. The sequenced sample consisted of PBMCs or a T cell subset sorted from them (not recorded which). The receptors derive from an adult woman who had mild COVID-19 (a few samples of this study predate the infection). Cell type and time point are not known.

This clonotype has only a few counts. The rearrangement joins TRBV5-4 to TRBJ2-2; TRBD2 aligns across 9 bases. V lost 3 bases to trimming and J lost 5 bases; unmatched junction nucleotides: 17. Germline-derived CDR1 and CDR2 are SGHNT and YYREEE (reference sequence). The CDR3 is made up of 19 amino acids. The chain's CDR3 is CASSSSRRIAGEVTGELFF. CDR3 in DNA: TGTGCCAGCAGCTCGTCGCGAAGAATAGCGGGAGAGGTGACCGGGGAGCTGTTTTTT.

The chain carries TRBV4-3 and TRBJ2-7; the D gene is possibly TRBD1 (6 bases). This CDR3 spans 14 amino acids. CDR1 is LGHNA, CDR2 YSLEER, per germline. V was cut by 1 base and J by 3 bases, with 10 bases left in between. The chain's CDR3 is CASSQVPQGYEQYF. CDR3 bases: TGCGCCAGCAGCCAAGTCCCACAGGGCTACGAGCAGTACTTC.

V gene TRBV7-9 combines with J gene TRBJ2-1, with 14 positions matching TRBD2. Germline V gene data show CDR1 as SEHNR and CDR2 as FQNEAQ (reference sequence). The V gene end was trimmed by 8 bases and the J gene end by 7 bases; junction bases not matched to a gene: 4. This CDR3 comprises 14 residues. CDR3 DNA: TGTGCCAGCCTACGGACTAGCGGGAGGAATGAGCAGTTCTTC. It specifies CASLRTSGRNEQFF. The variable domain in full, with the rest retrieved from reference TRBV7-9 and TRBJ2-1, is DTGVSQNPRHKITKRGQNVTFRCDPISEHNRLYWYRQTLGQGPEFLTYFQNEAQLEKSRLLSDRFSAERPKGSFSTLEIQRTEQGDSAMYLCASLRTSGRNEQFFGPGTRLTVL.

This clonotype was detected a few times. This chain connects TRBV2 to TRBJ2-5, with D unclear. V dropped 8 bases and J dropped 5 bases, with 18 bases sitting between them. Germline V gene data show CDR1 as SNHLY and CDR2 as FYNNEI. The CDR3 extends over 14 amino acids. This chain's CDR3 is CASALPGPRETQYF. The CDR3 DNA reads TGTGCCAGCGCCTTACCGGGCCCACGGGAGACCCAGTACTTC.

This rearrangement joins TRBV6-1 to TRBJ2-7; D gene unclear. V was clipped by 8 bases and J by 2 bases, with 10 bases between them. The V gene's germline CDR1 is MNHNS and CDR2 SASEGT. CDR3 length: 12 residues. CDR3 DNA: TGTGCCAGCGATCGACAACCCTACGAGCAGTACTTC. Translated: CASDRQPYEQYF.

The rearrangement links TRBV15 to TRBJ2-2; tentatively, D is TRBD2 (6 bases). V dropped 3 bases and J dropped 3 bases, with 11 bases sitting between them. Per the germline V gene, CDR1 is LNHNV and CDR2 is YYDKDF (reference sequence). The CDR3 covers 15 residues. The CDR3 DNA reads as TGTGCCACCAGCAGTGGGACGGGGGACACCGGGGAGCTGTTTTTT. Its translation: CATSSGTGDTGELFF.

This chain connects TRBV18 to TRBJ2-2, with 8 bases that match TRBD2. There are 17 residues in the CDR3. J lost 2 bases, V lost 0 bases, and 5 bases had no gene match. The germline gives CDR1 KGHSH, CDR2 LQKENI. The CDR3 loop is CASSPPTRGANTGELFF. For the CDR3, the DNA is TGTGCCAGCTCACCACCTACGCGGGGGGCAAACACCGGGGAGCTGTTTTTT. The full variable domain, with the rest looked up from reference TRBV18 and TRBJ2-2, is NAGVMQNPRHLVRRRGQEARLRCSPMKGHSHVYWYRQLPEEGLKFMVYLQKENIIDESGMPKERFSAEFPKEGPSILRIQQVVRGDSAAYFCASSPPTRGANTGELFFGEGSRLTVL.

The V gene is TRBV7-9, the J gene TRBJ1-3, with a tentative D call TRBD1 (5 bases). The CDR3 runs 17 residues. With 5 bases removed from V and 2 bases from J, the gap between germline ends came to 19 bases. CDR1 SEHNR and CDR2 FQNEAQ come from the germline V gene (reference sequence). The CDR3 sequence is CASSHHRQGMTGNTIYF. The CDR3 nucleotides read TGTGCCAGCAGCCACCATCGTCAGGGAATGACTGGAAACACCATATATTTT.

This clonotype showed up many times. The V call is TRBV19, the J call TRBJ2-1; maybe TRBD1 (6 bases). The V and J ends lost 4 bases and 3 bases respectively, with 10 bases between them. Germline CDR1 LNHDA, CDR2 SQIVND (reference sequence). This CDR3 comprises 14 residues. The CDR3 protein is CASSKGGDYNEQFF. The CDR3 bases are TGTGCCAGTAGTAAAGGGGGTGACTACAATGAGCAGTTCTTC.

This clonotype was seen only a few times. This chain links TRBV11-2 with TRBJ2-5; D uncertain. In germline, CDR1 is SGHAT, CDR2 FQNNGV. V lost 6 bases and J lost 1, with 15 bases in between. The CDR3 consists of 15 residues. The CDR3 loop reads CASRTVEHPQETQYF. The CDR3 bases are TGTGCCAGCAGAACTGTGGAACATCCCCAAGAGACCCAGTACTTC.

This rearrangement joins TRBV6-5 to TRBJ2-5, with TRBD2 as a possible D gene (5 bases). V was pared by 6 bases and J by 5 bases, with 28 bases between. From germline, CDR1 is MNHEY and CDR2 SVGAGI. The CDR3 has 18 amino acids. The CDR3 bases are TGTGCCAGCAGCAAAACGGGCCTGGCGGACCGTTGGAGGGAGACCCAGTACTTC. Protein product: CASSKTGLADRWRETQYF.

The chain employs TRBV7-3 and TRBJ2-7; perhaps D is TRBD1 or TRBD2 (5 bases each). CDR1 and CDR2 (germline): SGHTA, FQGTGA. The CDR3 has 13 residues. V lost 3 bases and J 5 bases, leaving 11 bases between the germline ends. The CDR3 here is CASSFERGNEQYF. As DNA, the CDR3 is TGTGCCAGCAGCTTTGAGAGGGGAAACGAGCAGTACTTC.

Comments on this clonotype: One end of the junction fails to match germline, which may point to a read error. V gene TRBV7-7 combines with J gene TRBJ2-7; 9 bases fit TRBD2. The CDR3 covers 16 residues. Germline V gene data show CDR1 as SSHAT and CDR2 as FNYEAQ (reference sequence). CDR3 bases: TGTGCTAGCAGCTTAGAGTGGCGGGAGGGTTCCTACGAGCAGTACTTC. This sequence encodes CASSLEWREGSYEQYF.

This clonotype was observed a few times. The V and J genes are TRBV5-1 and TRBJ2-7; 7 nucleotides align to TRBD2. V gave up 2 bases and J gave up 5 bases; unmatched junction bases: 7. There are 14 residues in the CDR3. Germline values: CDR1 SGHRS, CDR2 YFSETQ. In DNA form, the CDR3 reads TGCGCCAGCAGCTTTGCGGGAGTTAAGGACGAGCAGTACTTC. Residues: CASSFAGVKDEQYF.

The gene calls are TRBV29-1 and TRBJ2-1; the match to TRBD2 covers 10 bases. V was pared by 3 bases and J by 5 bases, with 7 bases of the junction left unmatched. The germline gives CDR1 SQVTM, CDR2 ANQGSEA. This CDR3 spans 15 amino acids. Written as DNA, the CDR3 is TGCAGCGTTGAGGGTCTAGGACTAGCGGACAATGAGCAGTTCTTC. As protein: CSVEGLGLADNEQFF.

This clonotype was found a few times. The genes are TRBV7-9 and TRBJ2-7, with 7 bases that match TRBD1. V lost 5 bases, J lost 0 bases, and 7 bases stayed unmatched. Germline lookup yields CDR1 SEHNR and CDR2 FQNEAQ (reference sequence). The CDR3 is 15 residues long. The CDR3: CASSRRQGGSYEQYF. The CDR3 DNA reads TGTGCCAGCAGCCGGAGACAGGGTGGCTCCTACGAGCAGTACTTC.

The chain uses TRBV19 and TRBJ1-5, with D possibly being TRBD1 (5 bases). Germline-derived CDR1 and CDR2 are LNHDA and SQIVND (reference sequence). Trimming took 4 bases from V and 6 from J, leaving 16 bases between them. The CDR3 runs to 15 residues. The CDR3 sequence: CASSTLDSPVQPQHF. The CDR3 nucleotides are TGTGCCAGTAGTACCCTCGACAGTCCTGTTCAGCCCCAGCATTTT.

The rearrangement joins TRBV10-3 to TRBJ1-5; D is uncertain. The CDR3 runs to 13 residues. The germline CDR1 and CDR2 sequences are ENHRY and SYGVKD. Trimming removed 3 bases at V and 1 base at J, with 4 bases between. The CDR3 bases are TGTGCCATCAGTGATCGGAGCAATCAGCCCCAGCATTTT. Its translation is CAISDRSNQPQHF.

The gene calls are TRBV12-3 or TRBV12-4 and TRBJ2-2; the D gene is possibly TRBD1 (5 bases). Trimming left V 6 bases short and J 6 bases short, with 11 bases between. The length of the CDR3 is 13 residues. CDR3 residues: CASSLQVPGELFF. The CDR3 coding sequence is TGTGCCAGCAGCTTACAGGTGCCCGGGGAGCTGTTTTTT.

The chain is built from TRBV6-1 and TRBJ1-1, with 7 bases fitting TRBD1. Germline V gene sequence: CDR1 MNHNS, CDR2 SASEGT. V trimming: 4 bases; J trimming: 4 bases; junction bases outside the gene matches: 12. The CDR3 covers 16 residues. Here the CDR3 DNA reads TGTGCCAGCAGTGGTCGGGACAGTATAGTTACCACTGAAGCTTTCTTT. Amino acid sequence: CASSGRDSIVTTEAFF.

This chain connects TRBV7-9 to TRBJ1-2, with D possibly matching TRBD1 (5 bases). The CDR3 contains 16 residues. Germline-derived CDR1 and CDR2 are SEHNR and FQNEAQ (reference sequence). V lost 8 bases to trimming and J lost 5 bases, with 24 bases between them. CDR3: CASSDLGDSDFYGYTF. The CDR3 DNA reads TGTGCCAGCTCCGACCTCGGTGACAGTGATTTTTATGGCTACACCTTC. Based on the CDR3 plus reference TRBV7-9 and TRBJ1-2, the full variable domain is DTGVSQNPRHKITKRGQNVTFRCDPISEHNRLYWYRQTLGQGPEFLTYFQNEAQLEKSRLLSDRFSAERPKGSFSTLEIQRTEQGDSAMYLCASSDLGDSDFYGYTFGSGTRLTVV.

This chain joins TRBV2 and TRBJ2-7; the match to TRBD2 covers 9 bases. There are 16 residues in the CDR3. J gave up 4 bases and V 0 bases, and 7 bases lay outside the gene matches. Germline assignment: CDR1 SNHLY and CDR2 FYNNEI. This CDR3 reads CASSEARLAADYEQYF. As DNA, the CDR3 is TGTGCCAGCAGTGAAGCCCGACTAGCGGCAGATTACGAGCAGTACTTC. Filled out from reference TRBV2 and TRBJ2-7, the complete variable domain reads EPEVTQTPSHQVTQMGQEVILRCVPISNHLYFYWYRQILGQKVEFLVSFYNNEISEKSEIFDDQFSVERPDGSNFTLKIRSTKLEDSAMYFCASSEARLAADYEQYFGPGTRLTVT.

This clonotype was counted a few times. The rearrangement links TRBV5-1 to TRBJ2-2; D unclear. The germline CDR1 and CDR2 sequences are SGHRS and YFSETQ. CDR3 length: 15 residues. The V end was cut by 5 bases, the J end by 0 bases, with 11 bases between. The chain's CDR3 is CASSAVSANTGELFF. The CDR3 nucleotides read TGCGCCAGCAGTGCCGTCTCCGCGAACACCGGGGAGCTGTTTTTT.

This clonotype turned up a few times. This chain links TRBV7-2 with TRBJ2-1; no clear D gene. The V end lost 1 base, the J end lost 0 bases, and 10 bases lay between the germline ends. This CDR3 comprises 16 residues. Germline V gene lookup returns CDR1 SGHTA and CDR2 FQGNSA. The CDR3 here is CASSLGSAFSYNEQFF. In nucleotides, the CDR3 is TGTGCCAGCAGCTTAGGATCGGCGTTCTCCTACAATGAGCAGTTCTTC.

V is TRBV5-6 and J is TRBJ2-7; 11 bases line up with TRBD2. Germline loops: CDR1 SGHDT, CDR2 YYEEEE. The V segment lost 1 base and the J segment 3 bases; nucleotides outside the gene matches: 3. This CDR3 comprises 15 residues. In DNA, the CDR3 is TGTGCCAGCAGCTTGTTACTAGCGGGAGTCTACGAGCAGTACTTC. Translating it yields CASSLLLAGVYEQYF.

The V gene is TRBV3-1, the J gene TRBJ2-5; 12 bases agree with TRBD2. This CDR3 region has 17 residues. CDR1 LGHDT and CDR2 YNNKEL come from the germline V gene (reference sequence). Germline trimming cut 0 bases from V and 4 bases from J; bases unmatched to any gene: 6. The CDR3 sequence: CASSQELGGLAGETQYF. In DNA, the CDR3 is TGTGCCAGCAGCCAAGAGCTCGGGGGACTAGCGGGAGAGACCCAGTACTTC.

The chain carries TRBV4-3 and TRBJ2-7; no firm D call. CDR1 LGHNA and CDR2 YSLEER come from the germline V gene. CDR3 length: 15 amino acids. V was shortened by 0 bases and J by 0 bases, with 9 bases between the two germline ends. CDR3 bases: TGCGCCAGCAGCCAAGATAGCCAGGACTCCTACGAGCAGTACTTC. Translated: CASSQDSQDSYEQYF.

The chain carries TRBV15 and TRBJ2-7; D uncertain. Trimming shortened V by 0 bases and J by 8 bases, and 8 bases separated the two germline ends. Germline CDR1 is LNHNV and CDR2 is YYDKDF (reference sequence). CDR3 length: 12 amino acids. The CDR3 protein is CATSRDGRQQYF. CDR3 coding DNA: TGTGCCACCAGCAGAGATGGCAGACAGCAGTACTTC.

This clonotype has a handful of counts. The rearrangement links TRBV20-1 to TRBJ2-7; D unclear. The CDR3 has 12 amino acids. Germline V gene data show CDR1 as DFQATT and CDR2 as SNEGSKA (reference sequence). V gave up 3 bases and J gave up 7 bases, with 13 bases separating them. As DNA, the CDR3 is TGCAGTGCTAGGGGCCTGCCTGGGGAGCAGTACTTC. As protein: CSARGLPGEQYF.

The chain employs TRBV13 and TRBJ2-7; TRBD2 matches at 9 bases. The CDR3 is 15 residues long. The germline V gene has CDR1 PRHDT and CDR2 FYEKMQ (reference sequence). Trimming at V came to 5 bases and at J to 7 bases, leaving 12 bases not matched to a gene. The chain's CDR3 is CASSPSVAGVREQYF. CDR3 nucleotides: TGTGCCAGCAGCCCTTCTGTAGCGGGAGTACGGGAGCAGTACTTC.